A selection of T cell receptor beta chains follows, all from one sample in a study of TIL therapy for anti-PD-1-resistant metastatic lung cancer. Profiling relied on immunoSEQ multiplex PCR, and the TCRdb table lists in-frame clones only, not all of them. The sample consists of about 60,000 clones, under 75% of them appearing once. The sample consisted of blood, taken at baseline. All receptors come from a person aged 25-80 years with non-small cell lung cancer. Each CDR3 is given with its conserved first and last residue. A D gene is named only where the DNA matches it firmly. The size entry is marked missing in some rows and otherwise reads once, few, many or a size class.

d_gene: TRBD2; v_gene: TRBV7-9; j_gene: TRBJ2-3; abundance: NA; CDR3nt: TGTGCCAGCAGCTTAACTAGCGGCAGCACAGATACGCAGTATTTT; CDR3aa: CASSLTSGSTDTQYF
d_gene: TRBD2; v_gene: TRBV6-5; j_gene: TRBJ2-1; abundance: once; CDR3nt: TGTGCCAGCTCGACTAGCTTGTACAATGAGCAGTTCTTC; CDR3aa: CASSTSLYNEQFF
d_gene: TRBD1; v_gene: TRBV30; j_gene: TRBJ1-3; abundance: NA; CDR3nt: TGTGCCTGGCGGATTCAGGGGGCGGGAAACACCATATATTTT; CDR3aa: CAWRIQGAGNTIYF
d_gene: TRBD1; v_gene: TRBV2; j_gene: TRBJ2-6; abundance: NA; CDR3nt: TGTGCCAGCAGTACCGACAGGGCTGGGGCCAACGTCCTGACTTTC; CDR3aa: CASSTDRAGANVLTF
d_gene: TRBD2; v_gene: TRBV10-2; j_gene: TRBJ2-2; abundance: once; CDR3nt: TGCGCCAGCAGTGATAGGCGGGGGGGCACCGGGGAGCTGTTTTTT; CDR3aa: CASSDRRGGTGELFF
d_gene: TRBD1; v_gene: TRBV6-1; j_gene: TRBJ1-2; abundance: once; CDR3nt: TGTGCCAGCAGTGGGGGACAGATCTATGGCTACACCTTC; CDR3aa: CASSGGQIYGYTF
d_gene: NA; v_gene: TRBV28; j_gene: TRBJ1-1; abundance: NA; CDR3nt: TGTGCCAGCAGTTTGATGGGCACTGAAGCTTTCTTT; CDR3aa: CASSLMGTEAFF
d_gene: TRBD1; v_gene: TRBV7-2; j_gene: TRBJ2-6; abundance: NA; CDR3nt: TGTGCCAGCAGCTTAGGGACAGGGACTGGGGCCAACGTCCTGACTTTC; CDR3aa: CASSLGTGTGANVLTF
d_gene: NA; v_gene: TRBV6-1; j_gene: TRBJ2-7; abundance: NA; CDR3nt: TGTGCCAGGGAATCCGGGACCGGCGCCCACGAGCAGTACTTC; CDR3aa: CARESGTGAHEQYF
d_gene: NA; v_gene: TRBV6-1; j_gene: TRBJ2-1; abundance: NA; CDR3nt: TGTGCCAGCAGAGTGAATCCGGAGTTTTACAATGAGCAGTTCTTC; CDR3aa: CASRVNPEFYNEQFF
d_gene: NA; v_gene: TRBV7-6; j_gene: TRBJ1-3; abundance: NA; CDR3nt: TGTGCCAGCAGTACCGGGTCTTTAGGAAACACCATATATTTT; CDR3aa: CASSTGSLGNTIYF
d_gene: TRBD1; v_gene: TRBV14; j_gene: TRBJ2-7; abundance: NA; CDR3nt: TGTGCCAGCAGCCAAACCGGGACAGGGGGTTTCGGCGAGCAGTACTTC; CDR3aa: CASSQTGTGGFGEQYF
d_gene: NA; v_gene: TRBV10-2; j_gene: TRBJ2-3; abundance: NA; CDR3nt: TGCGCCAGCACGTGGGCTAGCACAGATACGCAGTATTTT; CDR3aa: CASTWASTDTQYF
d_gene: NA; v_gene: TRBV30; j_gene: TRBJ1-5; abundance: few; CDR3nt: TGTGCCTGGAGTCCCCAGGGTCGTAAGTGGAATCAGCCCCAGCATTTT; CDR3aa: CAWSPQGRKWNQPQHF
d_gene: NA; v_gene: TRBV28; j_gene: TRBJ1-1; abundance: few; CDR3nt: TGTGCCAGCAGTTTGTCGGGTAACACTGAAGCTTTCTTT; CDR3aa: CASSLSGNTEAFF
d_gene: TRBD2; v_gene: TRBV27; j_gene: TRBJ2-1; abundance: NA; CDR3nt: TGTGCCAGCAGTTTGCTAGCGGGAGGGCGAGAGCAGTTCTTC; CDR3aa: CASSLLAGGREQFF
d_gene: NA; v_gene: TRBV11-3; j_gene: TRBJ2-5; abundance: few; CDR3nt: TGTGCCAGCAGCTTGTACGGGGAGACCCAGTACTTC; CDR3aa: CASSLYGETQYF
d_gene: NA; v_gene: TRBV27; j_gene: TRBJ2-1; abundance: NA; CDR3nt: TGTGCCAGCAGAAAAGCGGACTACAATAACAATGAGCAGTTCTTC; CDR3aa: CASRKADYNNNEQFF
d_gene: NA; v_gene: TRBV28; j_gene: TRBJ2-1; abundance: NA; CDR3nt: TGTGCCAGCAGCCCCTCGGGGTCGTACAATGAGCAGTTCTTC; CDR3aa: CASSPSGSYNEQFF
d_gene: TRBD2; v_gene: TRBV7-9; j_gene: TRBJ2-5; abundance: NA; CDR3nt: TGTGCCAGCAGCTTAGGTAGCGGGGAGACCCAGTACTTC; CDR3aa: CASSLGSGETQYF
d_gene: TRBD1; v_gene: TRBV9; j_gene: TRBJ2-3; abundance: NA; CDR3nt: TGTGCCAGCAGCATCGCCGGGACAGGGGGAATAGATACGCAGTATTTT; CDR3aa: CASSIAGTGGIDTQYF
d_gene: NA; v_gene: TRBV5-6; j_gene: TRBJ2-3; abundance: NA; CDR3nt: TGTGCCAGCAGCTTGGGAGGCACAGATACGCAGTATTTT; CDR3aa: CASSLGGTDTQYF
d_gene: TRBD2; v_gene: TRBV18; j_gene: TRBJ2-7; abundance: few; CDR3nt: TGTGCCAGCTCCTCATTGCCGGGGACTAGCTCCTACGAGCAGTACTTC; CDR3aa: CASSSLPGTSSYEQYF
d_gene: TRBD1; v_gene: TRBV5-1; j_gene: TRBJ2-7; abundance: NA; CDR3nt: TGCGCCAGCAGCCAAGGGGGCCACGAGCAGTACTTC; CDR3aa: CASSQGGHEQYF
d_gene: NA; v_gene: TRBV10-3; j_gene: TRBJ2-7; abundance: NA; CDR3nt: TGTGCCATCAGTGAGGGGCAGGGAATACTCTACGAGCAGTACTTC; CDR3aa: CAISEGQGILYEQYF
d_gene: TRBD1; v_gene: TRBV5-1; j_gene: TRBJ2-7; abundance: NA; CDR3nt: TGCGCCAGCAGCTTCACAGGGGATCCCTACGAGCAGTACTTC; CDR3aa: CASSFTGDPYEQYF
d_gene: NA; v_gene: TRBV4-1; j_gene: TRBJ2-5; abundance: NA; CDR3nt: TGCGCCAGCAGCCAAGTTCTAGCATTGGAGACCCAGTACTTC; CDR3aa: CASSQVLALETQYF
d_gene: NA; v_gene: TRBV5-6; j_gene: TRBJ1-2; abundance: NA; CDR3nt: TGTGCCAGCAGCTTGACTGGCCATCGGAACCTAGGTGGCTACACCTTC; CDR3aa: CASSLTGHRNLGGYTF
d_gene: NA; v_gene: TRBV5-4; j_gene: TRBJ2-1; abundance: NA; CDR3nt: TGTGCCAGCAGCTTAGGGGGGGGACACTCCTACAATGAGCAGTTCTTC; CDR3aa: CASSLGGGHSYNEQFF
d_gene: NA; v_gene: TRBV25-1; j_gene: TRBJ2-5; abundance: NA; CDR3nt: TGTGCCACCTGGGACCCCCCAGGGGCCCAGTACTTC; CDR3aa: CATWDPPGAQYF
d_gene: NA; v_gene: TRBV6-5; j_gene: TRBJ1-1; abundance: NA; CDR3nt: TGTGCCAGCAGTTATAGGAATAGAGGGACCACTGAAGCTTTCTTT; CDR3aa: CASSYRNRGTTEAFF
d_gene: NA; v_gene: TRBV6-1; j_gene: TRBJ1-1; abundance: NA; CDR3nt: TGTGCCAGCGGATCGAGGTCGGGGCTCACTGAAGCTTTCTTT; CDR3aa: CASGSRSGLTEAFF
d_gene: NA; v_gene: TRBV11-2; j_gene: TRBJ2-5; abundance: once; CDR3nt: TGTGCCAGCAGCTTTCAAGCAGGGGTGGTAGAGACCCAGTACTTC; CDR3aa: CASSFQAGVVETQYF
d_gene: NA; v_gene: TRBV11-2; j_gene: TRBJ1-2; abundance: NA; CDR3nt: TGTGCCAGCAGCTTAGGTCTCTATGGCTACACCTTC; CDR3aa: CASSLGLYGYTF
d_gene: TRBD2; v_gene: TRBV7-8; j_gene: TRBJ2-7; abundance: NA; CDR3nt: TGTGCCAGCAGCTTCGGACTAGCGGGAGGAATTCTCTCCTACGAGCAGTACTTC; CDR3aa: CASSFGLAGGILSYEQYF
d_gene: TRBD1; v_gene: TRBV6-5; j_gene: TRBJ2-3; abundance: NA; CDR3nt: TGTGCCAGCAGTTACGTGGGACAGGGGCGACCAGATACGCAGTATTTT; CDR3aa: CASSYVGQGRPDTQYF
d_gene: NA; v_gene: TRBV2; j_gene: TRBJ1-2; abundance: few; CDR3nt: TGTGCCAGCAACCTGGTCGACTATGGCTACACCTTC; CDR3aa: CASNLVDYGYTF